These T cell receptor beta chains were read from a single sample in a study of cytomegalovirus exposure and HLA in healthy donors. TCRdb's table, derived via immunoSEQ multiplex PCR, lists solely in-frame clones and lacks some. In the table there are more than 95,000 clones, 60% to 85% of which are singletons. The sample consisted of PBMCs. The receptor source for this set is a man between 45 and 60 years old in good health and CMV-seronegative. Both conserved end residues are part of each CDR3.

V gene	CDR3 protein
TRBV5-1	CASSLTGLRSYEQYF
TRBV6-5	CASRPRGAYNEKLFF
TRBV13	CASSQGTVYGYTF
TRBV28	CASRGTGPYNEQFF
TRBV28	CASKLAGDVSEQFF
TRBV16	CASSPRRGATYNEQFF
TRBV6-1	CASSEGQGRLSDQPQHF
TRBV6-5	CATSGGANTDTQYF
TRBV1	CTSRRRGGLGHEQFF
TRBV10-3	CAISEGANNSPLHF
TRBV10-3	CAISPGVAGSYEQYF
TRBV19	CASSIPGLAGGPRGNEQFF
TRBV7-2	CASSLTGGYGYTF
TRBV6-6	CASRQGTGANVLTF
TRBV28	CASSLGEANEKLFF
TRBV10-3	CAVATGGIPGNTIYF
TRBV6-6	CASSYSRLSTDTQYF
TRBV5-8	CASSLWGNNGYTF
TRBV21-1	CASSKKRTSAGGPGTDTQYF
TRBV2	CASRDRVSHEQFF
TRBV19	CASSDGVSNQPQHF
TRBV9	CASSEAGFNEKLFF
TRBV7-8	CASDGTSGGQETQYF
TRBV5-1	CASSLATNTGELFF
TRBV19	CASSSGGDSSNEQFF
TRBV6-1	CASTAGVGYTF
TRBV19	CASSPTRTGEAFF
TRBV6-1	CASNPGTGAGTEAFF
TRBV7-8	CASSTNYRDTQYF
TRBV9	CASSAGDQPQHF
TRBV4-3	CASSQVLSGRDRALGYTF
TRBV10-3	CAIRMSGDNSPLHF
TRBV6-1	CASRTAGGSKNIQYF
TRBV4-1	CASRDALAGRKKNIQYF
TRBV5-4	CASSRGQGADYGYTF
TRBV9	CASSPVWRGGRSTDTQYF
TRBV5-1	CASSLDSETQYF
TRBV9	CASSVLQGIPTGELFF
TRBV2	CASNQQGFGEKLFF
TRBV6-5	CASSYSVRGRTEAFF
TRBV7-2	CAIRPSARGIYNSPLHF
TRBV28	CASSVPGTGTEKLFF
TRBV5-1	CASSWGGEFGETQYF
TRBV9	CASSPPTGGMYGYTF
TRBV7-9	CASSQTVNQPQHF
TRBV5-8	CASSSGQDSSGQETQYF
TRBV2	CASRRGTAGSYPF
TRBV5-6	CASSLVVPLSGYTF
TRBV6-6	CASSQTGESGNTIYF
TRBV2	CASSTGGGEAFF
TRBV29-1	CSVKTGSYNEQFF
TRBV4-3	CASSQDRDLQPQHF
TRBV19	CASSGREAGQETQYF
TRBV7-9	CASSSPPDRNQETQYF
TRBV5-6	CASSGDLAGVNEQFF
TRBV7-2	CASSLTGNTQYF
TRBV18	CASSPNWTGPFMELFF
TRBV5-1	CASSQTAGGTEAFF
TRBV7-8	CASSLGGDLSGANVLTF